These T cell receptor beta chains were read from a single sample in a study of post-analysis software for immune sequencing data. TCRdb used MiXCR to reprocess the PCR reads, holding one entry per CDR3 protein. The repertoire has 750,000 to 950,000 distinct CDR3 sequences, approximately 53% of them found once; the top ten carry roughly 4.4%. The sequenced material came from blood. The receptors here all came from a girl aged 5 to 17 with multiple sclerosis. Both conserved end residues are part of each CDR3. A D gene is named only where the DNA matches it firmly. Expanded clones are given a class, and other clones once, few, many or no size at all.

clone_size	v_call	d_call	j_call	cdr3_nt	cdr3_aa
.	TRBV7-9	.	TRBJ2-6	TGTGCCAGCCCCCCGGAGACAGGAATCTCTGGGGCCAACGTCCTGACTTTC	CASPPETGISGANVLTF
.	TRBV7-9	TRBD2	TRBJ2-1	TGTGCCAGCAGCCCCCGGACTAGCCCACAATGGGAGCAGTTCTTC	CASSPRTSPQWEQFF
once	TRBV12-3/TRBV12-4	TRBD2	TRBJ2-3	TGTGCCAGCAGCCAAGCGGGGGGACACTGGGATACGCAGTATTTT	CASSQAGGHWDTQYF
few	TRBV20-1	.	TRBJ2-7	TGCAGTGCCAAAACAGGCTACGAGCAGTACTTC	CSAKTGYEQYF
once	TRBV12-3/TRBV12-4	TRBD2	TRBJ2-3	TGTGCCAGCAGTTTGTGGCTAGCGGGACGCACAGATACGCAGTATTTT	CASSLWLAGRTDTQYF
few	TRBV20-1	.	TRBJ2-7	TGCAGTGCGGGGAGAGAATACGAGCAGTACTTC	CSAGREYEQYF
few	TRBV29-1	TRBD2	TRBJ2-2	TGCAGCGTTGAAGATATCAGACTAGCGGGAGGGCCATGGGAGCTGTTTTTT	CSVEDIRLAGGPWELFF
.	TRBV7-3	TRBD2	TRBJ2-1	TGTGCCGGCAGCTTTGAGTCTAGCGGGCCGGGGGGAAATGAGCAGTTCTTC	CAGSFESSGPGGNEQFF
.	TRBV20-1	.	TRBJ2-3	TGCAGTGCTAGGTCCGTAGATACGCAGTATTTT	CSARSVDTQYF
few	TRBV29-1	.	TRBJ2-5	TGCAGCGTAGCGGTTACCCAAGAGACCCAGTACTTC	CSVAVTQETQYF
.	TRBV7-6	TRBD1	TRBJ2-5	TGTGCCAGCAGCCAACACAGGGGGGCGGAGACCCAGTACTTC	CASSQHRGAETQYF
.	TRBV29-1	.	TRBJ2-1	TGCAGCGTTGGACAGTACTCCTACAATGAGCAGTTCTTC	CSVGQYSYNEQFF
once	TRBV6-2/TRBV6-3	.	TRBJ2-3	TGTGCCAGCAGTTACGTAGGGGTTACGCAGTATTTT	CASSYVGVTQYF
.	TRBV20-1	TRBD2	TRBJ2-1	TGCAGTGTTGAGACTAGCGGGAGAACTAATGAGCAGTTCTTC	CSVETSGRTNEQFF
.	TRBV20-1	TRBD2	TRBJ2-1	TGCAGTGCTAGGCGGCTAGCGGGAGGACCCTTAGGGCGCAATGAGCAGTTCTTC	CSARRLAGGPLGRNEQFF
few	TRBV5-1	TRBD1	TRBJ2-7	TGCGCCAGCAGCACCAGGACAGGGCCGGAAAAGCGGCAGTACTTC	CASSTRTGPEKRQYF
few	TRBV6-5	TRBD1	TRBJ1-6	TGTGCCAGCAGTTACACGGGACAGTATAATTCACCCCTCCACTTT	CASSYTGQYNSPLHF
.	TRBV27	.	TRBJ1-5	TGTGCCAGCAGTTCCAGTCAGGTGGTCACTCAGCCCCGGCATTTT	CASSSSQVVTQPRHF
few	TRBV7-2	TRBD1	TRBJ1-2	TGTGCCAGCAGCCCAAGGACAGGGGAGAGCTATGGCTACACCTTC	CASSPRTGESYGYTF
.	TRBV5-1	.	TRBJ2-7	TGCGCCAGCAGCTTGAATTCAGTTCCCTACGAGCAGTACTTC	CASSLNSVPYEQYF
.	TRBV20-1	TRBD2	TRBJ2-7	TGCAGTGCCCAACCGGGACTAGCGGGAGTCGGGCAGTACTTC	CSAQPGLAGVGQYF
.	TRBV20-1	.	TRBJ2-5	TGCAGTGCTAGGGGTGCGGGGCGACAAGAGACCCAGTACTTC	CSARGAGRQETQYF
.	TRBV5-1	.	TRBJ1-1	TGCGCCAGCAGCATCACCGGGCAGGTAAACACTGAAGCTTTCTTT	CASSITGQVNTEAFF
.	TRBV5-1	.	TRBJ2-1	TGCGCCAGCAGCTTGGTGGGCAACACCTACAATGAGCAGTTCTTC	CASSLVGNTYNEQFF
.	TRBV18	TRBD2	TRBJ2-1	TGTGCCAGCTCACCACGATCGGGGGGGCATGAGCAGTTCTTC	CASSPRSGGHEQFF
.	TRBV20-1	.	TRBJ1-5	TGCAGTGCTACCGACACAGGTAATCAGCCCCAGCATTTT	CSATDTGNQPQHF
few	TRBV7-2	TRBD2	TRBJ2-7	TGTGCCAGCAGCTTAAGTGGGGGGGGGTCCTACGAGCAGTACTTC	CASSLSGGGSYEQYF
.	TRBV12-3/TRBV12-4	.	TRBJ1-5	TGTGCCAGCAGCCTGGGGGCCAGTTATCAGCCCCAGCATTTT	CASSLGASYQPQHF
.	TRBV27	.	TRBJ2-4	TGTGCCAGCAGCAAGACAGAATTAAACATTCAGTACTTC	CASSKTELNIQYF
.	TRBV20-1	.	TRBJ2-3	TGCAGTGCTAGATTGGCCGGGAACACAGATACGCAGTATTTT	CSARLAGNTDTQYF
.	TRBV15	TRBD1	TRBJ1-2	TGTGCCACTAGGTTTGGGACAGGGAACGGCTACACCTTC	CATRFGTGNGYTF
.	TRBV7-2	.	TRBJ2-7	TGTGCCGGAGGGGTGGGGTCCCACTCCTACGAGCAGTACTTC	CAGGVGSHSYEQYF
few	TRBV27	.	TRBJ2-6	TGTGCCAGCAGTTTATTTCCAGGACCTTCTGGGGCCAACGTCCTGACTTTC	CASSLFPGPSGANVLTF
.	TRBV20-1	TRBD1	TRBJ1-5	TGCAGTGCTAGAGACCACAGGGGAAACCAAGAGACCCAGCATTTT	CSARDHRGNQETQHF
.	TRBV18	.	TRBJ2-7	TGTGCCGGCTCACCATCGGCCTCCTACGAGCAGTACTTC	CAGSPSASYEQYF
few	TRBV2	TRBD1	TRBJ2-7	TGTGCCAGCAGTGGGGACAGCCTGATATACGAGCAGTACTTC	CASSGDSLIYEQYF
.	TRBV5-1	.	TRBJ2-6	TGCGCCAGCAGCTTGGATCAGTTTGGGGGCGCGCTCGGGGCCAACGTCCTGACTTTC	CASSLDQFGGALGANVLTF
.	TRBV27	TRBD1	TRBJ1-2	TGTGCCAGCAGAGGACAGGGGGTATTCTATGGCTACACCTTC	CASRGQGVFYGYTF
few	TRBV29-1	.	TRBJ2-5	TGCAGCGTTCATTATCTTCCCGGGGGAGGAGAGACCCAGTACTTC	CSVHYLPGGGETQYF
.	TRBV11-2	TRBD2	TRBJ2-5	TGTGCCAGCAGCTTACAAGCGGGGGGTCAAGAGACCCAGTACTTC	CASSLQAGGQETQYF
once	TRBV5-1	.	TRBJ2-3	TGCGCCAGCAGCTTGGTAGGAGAAGATACGCAGTATTTT	CASSLVGEDTQYF
.	TRBV9	.	TRBJ2-2	TGTGCCACCGCTCCGGGACTTAACACCGGGGAGCTGTTTTTT	CATAPGLNTGELFF
.	TRBV29-1	.	TRBJ1-3	TGCAGCGTCCAAATTGGAAACACCATATATTTT	CSVQIGNTIYF
.	TRBV5-1	TRBD1	TRBJ1-1	TGCGCCAGCAGCTCCTCAGGGGGCTTAGGGACTGAAGCTTTCTTT	CASSSSGGLGTEAFF
.	TRBV6-1	.	TRBJ1-1	TGTGCCGGACAAGGGTGGGGTGGGAACACTGAAGCTTTCTTT	CAGQGWGGNTEAFF
.	TRBV7-7	.	TRBJ2-7	TGTGCCAGCAGCCCGGGGGTGGCCTACGAGCAGTACTTC	CASSPGVAYEQYF
.	TRBV9	.	TRBJ2-3	TGTGCCAGCAGCGTCGGTCAGACAGATACGCAGTATTTT	CASSVGQTDTQYF
.	TRBV6-1	TRBD1	TRBJ2-7	TGTGCCAGCAGTGAAGCCCAGACAGGGAAAATGAACGAGCAGTACTTC	CASSEAQTGKMNEQYF
.	TRBV6-6	TRBD2	TRBJ2-7	TGTGCCAGCAGCCCGGGACTAGCGGTGGCATCCTACGAGCAGTACTTC	CASSPGLAVASYEQYF
.	TRBV11-2	.	TRBJ2-6	TGTGCCAGCAGCCCTCTTACCGGTAGGACAGAGGTTGGAGGGGAGGGGGCCAACGTCCTGACTTTC	CASSPLTGRTEVGGEGANVLTF
.	TRBV7-9	.	TRBJ2-2	TGTGCCAGCAGCTTCCCCACTTTGGCCCAGGGACGCGCGAACACCGGGGAGCTGTTTTTT	CASSFPTLAQGRANTGELFF
.	TRBV6-4	.	TRBJ1-2	TGTGCCAGCACCCAACAGGGAGACTATGGCTACACCTTC	CASTQQGDYGYTF
.	TRBV3-1	TRBD1	TRBJ2-7	TGTGCCAGCAGCCAAGGGCCGGGACAGGTCTACGAGCAGTACTTC	CASSQGPGQVYEQYF
few	TRBV20-1	TRBD1	TRBJ2-7	TGCAGTGCTACCAACCCTTACGGACAGGTCGACTACGAGCAGTACTTC	CSATNPYGQVDYEQYF
.	TRBV12-3/TRBV12-4	.	TRBJ1-2	TGTGCCAGCAGTGACGCCCCGGGACAAGAAAATGGCTACACCTTC	CASSDAPGQENGYTF